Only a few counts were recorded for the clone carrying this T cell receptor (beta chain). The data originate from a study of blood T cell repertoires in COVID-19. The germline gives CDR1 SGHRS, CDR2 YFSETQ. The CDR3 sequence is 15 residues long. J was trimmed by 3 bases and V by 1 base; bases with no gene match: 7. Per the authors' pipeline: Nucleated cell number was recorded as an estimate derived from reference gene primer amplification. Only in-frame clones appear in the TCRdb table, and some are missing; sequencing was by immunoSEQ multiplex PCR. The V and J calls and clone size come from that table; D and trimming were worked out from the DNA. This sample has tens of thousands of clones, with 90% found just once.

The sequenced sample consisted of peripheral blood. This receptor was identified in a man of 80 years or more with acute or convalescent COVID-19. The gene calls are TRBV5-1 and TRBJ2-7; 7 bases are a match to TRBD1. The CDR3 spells CASSLPGQSGYEQYF. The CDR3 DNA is TGCGCCAGCAGCTTGCCGGGACAGTCAGGCTACGAGCAGTACTTC.